The present T cell receptor beta chain was sequenced within a study of monozygotic twins with inflammatory bowel disease. TCRdb reanalyzed the 5' RACE reads and collapses them to one entry per CDR3 protein, without DNA. The table for this sample gives fewer than 550,000 distinct CDR3 sequences. Notes on the study in general: IBD patients shared fewer clonotypes with other individuals than healthy twins, especially patients with disease activity signs.

Germline assignment: CDR1 SGDLS and CDR2 YYNGEE. The CDR3 extends over 13 amino acids. Every donor provided one blood sample measuring 2.5 ml. Points on this clonotype: Its antigen is undetermined.

This TCR derives from a human donor with ulcerative colitis or Crohn's disease, or a healthy co-twin of an affected twin (not recorded which). The chain has TRBV9 and TRBJ2-3; the TCRdb D gene call, TRBD2, has no DNA to confirm it. Source material: blood. The chain's CDR3 is CASSQGLADTQYF.